This TCR beta chain derives from a study of tissue T cells after allogeneic stem cell transplantation. Noted time point: mouse harvest day 7 after allogeneic transplant. The graft held 10^6 splenic CD5+ T cells and 10^7 T-cell-depleted bone marrow cells. Measured with immunoSEQ multiplex PCR; TCRdb has only the in-frame clones, and not every one. The table shows 8,000 or so clones, with 40% to 55% occurring only once. As for this clone: Gene labels here are mouse ones. Sequencing ends 1 residue short of the CDR3 end; the germline J gene provides the rest.

Germline loops: CDR1 SGHND, CDR2 FRSKSL. The CDR3 contains 13 residues. V gave up 4 bases and J gave up 3 bases; unmatched junction bases: 1. The chain couples TRBV15 to TRBJ2-5; 7 bases line up with TRBD1. This receptor was taken from a female BALB/c mouse given C57BL/6 T cells with graft-versus-host disease after an allogeneic hematopoietic cell transplant. What was sequenced was skin. The covered CDR3 bases are TGTGCCAGCAGTTGGGGACAGCAAGACACCCAGTAC. It specifies CASSWGQQDTQY. The complete CDR3 protein is CASSWGQQDTQYF.